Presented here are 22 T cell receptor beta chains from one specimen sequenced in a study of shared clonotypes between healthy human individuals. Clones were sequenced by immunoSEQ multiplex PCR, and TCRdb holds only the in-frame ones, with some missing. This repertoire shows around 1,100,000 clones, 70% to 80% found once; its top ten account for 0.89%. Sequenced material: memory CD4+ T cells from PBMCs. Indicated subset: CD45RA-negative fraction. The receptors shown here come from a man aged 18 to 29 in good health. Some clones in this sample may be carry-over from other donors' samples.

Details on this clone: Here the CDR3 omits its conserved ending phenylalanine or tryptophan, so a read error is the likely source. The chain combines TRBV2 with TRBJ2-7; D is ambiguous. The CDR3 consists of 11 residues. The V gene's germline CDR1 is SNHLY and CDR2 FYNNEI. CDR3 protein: CASSEVTEQYL. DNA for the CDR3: TGTGCTAGCAGTGAAGTGACCGAGCAGTACCTC.

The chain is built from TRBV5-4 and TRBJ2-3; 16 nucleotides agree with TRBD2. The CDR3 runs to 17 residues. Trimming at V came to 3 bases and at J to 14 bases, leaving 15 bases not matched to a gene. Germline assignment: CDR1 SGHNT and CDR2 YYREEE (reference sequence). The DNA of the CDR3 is TGTGCCAGCAGCTCGGGGGGGACTAGCGGGAGGGCCCCGCCCCGGTATTTT. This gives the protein CASSSGGTSGRAPPRYF.

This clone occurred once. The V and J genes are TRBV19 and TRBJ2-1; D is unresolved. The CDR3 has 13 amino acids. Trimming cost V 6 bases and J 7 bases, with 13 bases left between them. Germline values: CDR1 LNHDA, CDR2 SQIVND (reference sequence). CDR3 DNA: TGTGCCAGTAGACCGGTGATGTGGAATGAGCAGTTCTTC. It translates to CASRPVMWNEQFF. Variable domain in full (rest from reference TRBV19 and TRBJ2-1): DGGITQSPKYLFRKEGQNVTLSCEQNLNHDAMYWYRQDPGQGLRLIYYSQIVNDFQKGDIAEGYSVSREKKESFPLTVTSAQKNPTAFYLCASRPVMWNEQFFGPGTRLTVL.

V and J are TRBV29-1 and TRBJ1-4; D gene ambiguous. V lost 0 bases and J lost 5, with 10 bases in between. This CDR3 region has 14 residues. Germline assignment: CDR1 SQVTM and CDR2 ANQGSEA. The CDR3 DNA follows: TGCAGCGTTGAAGATGTCTCTTTCAATGAAAAACTGTTTTTT. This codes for CSVEDVSFNEKLFF.

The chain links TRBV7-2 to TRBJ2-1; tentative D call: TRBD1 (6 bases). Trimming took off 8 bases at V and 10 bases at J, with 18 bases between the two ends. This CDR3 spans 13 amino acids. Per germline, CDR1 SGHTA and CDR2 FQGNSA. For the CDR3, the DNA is TGTGCCAGCGCAACACCAGGGGTAAGGGAGCAGTTCTTC. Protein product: CASATPGVREQFF. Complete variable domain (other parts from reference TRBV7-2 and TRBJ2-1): GAGVSQSPSNKVTEKGKDVELRCDPISGHTALYWYRQSLGQGLEFLIYFQGNSAPDKSGLPSDRFSAERTGGSVSTLTIQRTQQEDSAVYLCASATPGVREQFFGPGTRLTVL.

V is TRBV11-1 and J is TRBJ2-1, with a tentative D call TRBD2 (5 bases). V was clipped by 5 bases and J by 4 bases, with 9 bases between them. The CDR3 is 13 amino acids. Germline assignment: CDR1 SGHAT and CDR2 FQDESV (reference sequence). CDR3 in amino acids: CASSPEVYNEQFF. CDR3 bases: TGTGCCAGCAGCCCGGAGGTTTACAATGAGCAGTTCTTC. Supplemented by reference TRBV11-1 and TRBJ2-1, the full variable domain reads EAEVAQSPRYKITEKSQAVAFWCDPISGHATLYWYRQILGQGPELLVQFQDESVVDDSQLPKDRFSAERLKGVDSTLKIQPAELGDSAMYLCASSPEVYNEQFFGPGTRLTVL.

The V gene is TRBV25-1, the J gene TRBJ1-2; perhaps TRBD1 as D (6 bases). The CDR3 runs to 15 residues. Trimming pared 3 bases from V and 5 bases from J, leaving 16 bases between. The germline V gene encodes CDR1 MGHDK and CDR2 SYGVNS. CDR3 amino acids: CASSDPIGGRYGYTF. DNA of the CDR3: TGTGCCAGCAGTGACCCGATAGGGGGGCGTTATGGCTACACCTTC.

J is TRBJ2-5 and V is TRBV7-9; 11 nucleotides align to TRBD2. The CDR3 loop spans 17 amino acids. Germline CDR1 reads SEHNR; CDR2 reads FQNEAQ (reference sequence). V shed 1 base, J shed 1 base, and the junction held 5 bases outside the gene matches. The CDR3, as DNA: TGTGCCAGCAGCTTAGTCCTCACTAGCGGGAGCCAAGAGACCCAGTACTTC. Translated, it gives CASSLVLTSGSQETQYF.

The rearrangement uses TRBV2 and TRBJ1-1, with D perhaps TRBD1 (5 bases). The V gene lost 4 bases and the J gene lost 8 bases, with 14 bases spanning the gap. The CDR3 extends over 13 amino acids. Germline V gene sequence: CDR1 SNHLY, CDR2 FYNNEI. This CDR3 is CASSVSGTGEAFF. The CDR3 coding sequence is TGTGCCAGCAGTGTATCTGGGACCGGAGAAGCTTTCTTT.

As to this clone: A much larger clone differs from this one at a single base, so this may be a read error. CDR3: CAISEALYEQYF. The CDR3 nucleotides read TGTGCCATCAGTGAGGCCCTCTACGAGCAGTACTTC. The chain couples TRBV10-3 to TRBJ2-7, with D hard to call. Trimming took off 2 bases at V and 3 bases at J, with 5 bases between the two ends. Germline CDR1 ENHRY, CDR2 SYGVKD. The CDR3 is 12 residues long.

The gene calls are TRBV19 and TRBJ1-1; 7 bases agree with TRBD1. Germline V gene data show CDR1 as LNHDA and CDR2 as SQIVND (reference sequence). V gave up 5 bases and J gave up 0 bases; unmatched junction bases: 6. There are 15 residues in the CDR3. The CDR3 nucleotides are TGTGCCAGTAGTGCCTCGGGACAGATGAACACTGAAGCTTTCTTT. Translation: CASSASGQMNTEAFF.

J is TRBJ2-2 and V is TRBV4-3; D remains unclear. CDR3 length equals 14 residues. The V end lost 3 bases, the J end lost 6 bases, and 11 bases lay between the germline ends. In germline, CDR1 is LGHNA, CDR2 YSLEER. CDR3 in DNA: TGCGCCAGCAGCCAGAACGAGCGATCCGGGGAGCTGTTTTTT. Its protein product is CASSQNERSGELFF.

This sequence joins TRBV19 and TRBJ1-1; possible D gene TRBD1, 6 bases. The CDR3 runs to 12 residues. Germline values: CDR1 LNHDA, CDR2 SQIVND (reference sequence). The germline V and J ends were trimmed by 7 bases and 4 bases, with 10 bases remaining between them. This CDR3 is CASIQGFTEAFF. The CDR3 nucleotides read TGTGCCAGTATCCAGGGGTTCACTGAAGCTTTCTTT. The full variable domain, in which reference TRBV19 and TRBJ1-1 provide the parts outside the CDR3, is DGGITQSPKYLFRKEGQNVTLSCEQNLNHDAMYWYRQDPGQGLRLIYYSQIVNDFQKGDIAEGYSVSREKKESFPLTVTSAQKNPTAFYLCASIQGFTEAFFGQGTRLTVV.

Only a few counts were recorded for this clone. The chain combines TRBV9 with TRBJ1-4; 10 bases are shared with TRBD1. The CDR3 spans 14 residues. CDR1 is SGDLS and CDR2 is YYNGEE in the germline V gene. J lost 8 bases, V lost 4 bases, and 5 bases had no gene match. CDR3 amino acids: CASSPQGQGEKLFF. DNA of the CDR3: TGTGCCAGCAGCCCACAGGGACAGGGGGAAAAACTGTTTTTT.

As DNA, the CDR3 is TGTGCCAGCAGTGAGGAACTAACGACCGAGCAGTACTTC. It specifies CASSEELTTEQYF. V usage is TRBV2 and J usage is TRBJ2-7; D remains ambiguous. Trimming removed 3 bases from V and 6 bases from J, with 12 bases in between. Germline CDR1 reads SNHLY; CDR2 reads FYNNEI. This CDR3 comprises 13 residues.

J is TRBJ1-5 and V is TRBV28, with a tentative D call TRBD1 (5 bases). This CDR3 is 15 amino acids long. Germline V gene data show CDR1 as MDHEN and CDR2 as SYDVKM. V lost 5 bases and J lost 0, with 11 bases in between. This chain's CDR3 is CASSLQDLSNQPQHF. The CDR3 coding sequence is TGTGCCAGCAGTCTACAGGATCTTAGCAATCAGCCCCAGCATTTT.

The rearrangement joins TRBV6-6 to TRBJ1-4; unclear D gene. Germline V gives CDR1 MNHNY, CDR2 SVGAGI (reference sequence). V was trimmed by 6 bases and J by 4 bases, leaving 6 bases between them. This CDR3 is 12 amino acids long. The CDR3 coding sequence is TGTGCCAGCAGCCCCTTTAATGAAAAACTGTTTTTT. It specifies CASSPFNEKLFF.

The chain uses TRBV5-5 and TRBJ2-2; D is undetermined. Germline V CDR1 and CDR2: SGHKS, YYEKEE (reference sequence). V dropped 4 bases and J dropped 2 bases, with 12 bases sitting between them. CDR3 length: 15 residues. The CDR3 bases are TGTGCCAGCAGCCCCCTTGCGGCCAACACCGGGGAGCTGTTTTTT. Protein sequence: CASSPLAANTGELFF.

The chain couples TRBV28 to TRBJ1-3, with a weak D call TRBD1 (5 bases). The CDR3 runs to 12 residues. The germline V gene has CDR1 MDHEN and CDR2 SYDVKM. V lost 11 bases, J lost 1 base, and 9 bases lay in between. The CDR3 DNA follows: TGTGCCGCCAGGGAATCTGGAAACACCATATATTTT. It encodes CAARESGNTIYF. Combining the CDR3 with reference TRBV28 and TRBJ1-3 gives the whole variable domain DVKVTQSSRYLVKRTGEKVFLECVQDMDHENMFWYRQDPGLGLRLIYFSYDVKMKEKGDIPEGYSVSREKKERFSLILESASTNQTSMYLCAARESGNTIYFGEGSWLTVV.

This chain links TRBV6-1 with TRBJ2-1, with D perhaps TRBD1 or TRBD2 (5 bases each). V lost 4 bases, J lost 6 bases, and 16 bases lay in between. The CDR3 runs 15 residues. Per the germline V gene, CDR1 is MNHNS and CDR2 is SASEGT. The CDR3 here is CASSVVGTEINEQFF. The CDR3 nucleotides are TGTGCCAGCAGTGTGGTTGGGACGGAAATCAATGAGCAGTTCTTC.

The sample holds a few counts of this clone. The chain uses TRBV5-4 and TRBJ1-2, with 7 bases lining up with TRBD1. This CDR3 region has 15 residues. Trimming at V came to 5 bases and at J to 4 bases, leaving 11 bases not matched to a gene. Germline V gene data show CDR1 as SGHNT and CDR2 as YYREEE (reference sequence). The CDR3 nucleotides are TGTGCCAGCAGTTTTTCCCACGGGACAGCCTATGGCTACACCTTC. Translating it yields CASSFSHGTAYGYTF.

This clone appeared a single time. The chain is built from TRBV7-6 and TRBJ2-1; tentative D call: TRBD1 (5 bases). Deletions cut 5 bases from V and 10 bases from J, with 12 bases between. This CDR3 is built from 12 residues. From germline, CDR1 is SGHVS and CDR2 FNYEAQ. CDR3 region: CASSTLGPEQFF. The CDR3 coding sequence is TGTGCCAGCAGCACGTTGGGGCCAGAGCAGTTCTTC.